This T cell receptor beta chain was sequenced for a study of blood T cell repertoires in COVID-19. CDR3 length: 15 residues. The V gene's germline CDR1 is MNHEY and CDR2 SMNVEV (reference sequence). V was pared by 1 base and J by 3 bases, with 10 bases between. The assay was immunoSEQ multiplex PCR, and TCRdb's table has in-frame clones only and misses some. The table has around 100,000 clones, around 82% seen once. Sequencing was done on a sample of peripheral blood. This TCR was sampled from a man aged 55 to 70 with acute or convalescent COVID-19. The J gene is TRBJ1-3, the V gene TRBV27, with D possibly TRBD1 on 5 matching bases. This CDR3 is CASSLYGGGGNTIYF. In nucleotides, the CDR3 is TGTGCCAGCAGTTTATACGGGGGTGGTGGAAACACCATATATTTT.